This TCR beta chain appears in the sequencing data of a study of shared clonotypes between healthy human individuals. Study at large: The cohort comprised two women and a few men. Their ages spanned 18 to 49 years.

For sorted subsets, about 200 ng DNA per replicate equaled about 30,000 T cell genomes. Clones were sequenced by immunoSEQ multiplex PCR, and TCRdb holds only the in-frame ones, with some missing. The sample consists of some 2.1 million clones, approximately 94% of them appearing once. Germline CDR1 MNHNY, CDR2 SVGAGI (reference sequence). There are 14 residues in the CDR3. V lost 4 bases to trimming and J lost 5 bases; unmatched junction nucleotides: 7. Naive CD8 cells lacked CD45RO and underwent positive selection for CCR7, leaving out terminally differentiated effector memory CD45RA+ cells. The source is a man aged 18 to 30 in good health. The chain employs TRBV6-6 and TRBJ2-7, with 8 bases that match TRBD1. The sample comprised naive CD8+ T cells sorted from blood. This CDR3 reads CASSLQGAANEQYF. The CDR3 DNA follows: TGTGCCAGCAGTTTGCAGGGGGCGGCCAACGAGCAGTACTTC.